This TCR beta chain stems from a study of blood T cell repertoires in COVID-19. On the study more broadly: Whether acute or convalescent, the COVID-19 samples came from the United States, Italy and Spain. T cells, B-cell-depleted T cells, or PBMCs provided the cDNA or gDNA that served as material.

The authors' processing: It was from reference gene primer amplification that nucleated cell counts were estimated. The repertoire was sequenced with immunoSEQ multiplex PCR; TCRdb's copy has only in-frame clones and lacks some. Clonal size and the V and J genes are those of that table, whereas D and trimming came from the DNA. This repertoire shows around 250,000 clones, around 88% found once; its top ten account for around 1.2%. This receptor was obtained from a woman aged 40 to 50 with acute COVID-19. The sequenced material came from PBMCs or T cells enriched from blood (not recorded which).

The CDR3 DNA is TGTGCCAGCAGAGGTCCCGACGGGGAAAAACTGTTTTTT. The encoded protein is CASRGPDGEKLFF. The chain uses TRBV2 and TRBJ1-4; D call uncertain. This CDR3 is 13 amino acids long. The V end lost 6 bases, the J end lost 8 bases, and 13 bases lay between the germline ends. CDR1 and CDR2 (germline): SNHLY, FYNNEI. Full variable domain (rest looked up from reference TRBV2 and TRBJ1-4): EPEVTQTPSHQVTQMGQEVILRCVPISNHLYFYWYRQILGQKVEFLVSFYNNEISEKSEIFDDQFSVERPDGSNFTLKIRSTKLEDSAMYFCASRGPDGEKLFFGSGTQLSVL.